The clone carrying this T cell receptor beta chain was found once. The source of the sample is a study of T cell changes during pregnancy in multiple sclerosis. The germline V gene encodes CDR1 LGHNT and CDR2 FRNRAP. This CDR3 has 15 residues. The junction had 5 bases not matched to a gene; V was cut back by 0 bases and J by 7 bases. The repertoire was sequenced with immunoSEQ multiplex PCR; TCRdb's copy has only in-frame clones and lacks some. The sample shows around 52,000 clones, approximately 90% of them seen only once. Source: CD4+ T cells from peripheral blood mononuclear cells, taken after pregnancy. The TCR was taken from a female donor in good health, enrolled as a control in a pregnancy study. The genes are TRBV12-5 and TRBJ2-3; 9 nucleotides align to TRBD2. The CDR3: CASGLVVAGANTQYF. DNA for the CDR3: TGTGCTAGTGGTTTGGTCGTAGCGGGGGCCAATACGCAGTATTTT.